One and the same sample provided the 10 T cell receptor beta chains below, sequenced in a study of Graves' ophthalmopathy and Graves' hyperthyroidism. Using RNA transcripts, the TCR beta CDR3 regions were amplified. Second-round multiplex PCR came after first-round RT-PCR with HTBI primers. In TCRdb, the multiplex PCR reads were re-called with MiXCR into one record per CDR3 protein. Here the sample spans around 520,000 distinct CDR3 sequences, 39% being singletons. Sequencing used peripheral blood or thyroid tissue (not recorded which). These TCRs come from an adult man with Graves' hyperthyroidism.

J is TRBJ1-2 and V is TRBV7-9; D unclear. V was shortened by 5 bases and J by 4 bases, with 23 bases between the two germline ends. CDR3 length: 17 amino acids. The germline CDR1 and CDR2 sequences are SEHNR and FQNEAQ (reference sequence). The CDR3 DNA reads as TGTGCCAGCAGCCTATTTGCGGGAGGAGGGTCCCTCTATGGCTACACCTTC. Protein: CASSLFAGGGSLYGYTF. Looking up the rest from reference TRBV7-9 and TRBJ1-2 gives the full variable domain: DTGVSQNPRHKITKRGQNVTFRCDPISEHNRLYWYRQTLGQGPEFLTYFQNEAQLEKSRLLSDRFSAERPKGSFSTLEIQRTEQGDSAMYLCASSLFAGGGSLYGYTFGSGTRLTVV.

This clonotype has at least ten counts. The V and J genes are TRBV6-2 or TRBV6-3 and TRBJ2-5; TRBD1 might be the D (6 bases). Trimming removed 6 bases at V and 2 bases at J, with 10 bases between. The length of the CDR3 is 13 residues. Germline V gene sequence: CDR1 MNHEY, CDR2 SVGEGT. CDR3 bases: TGTGCCAGCAGGGACAGTTTTCAAGAGACCCAGTACTTC. Its protein product is CASRDSFQETQYF.

The sample holds many counts of this clonotype. This chain uses TRBV19 with TRBJ1-1, with 12 bases identical to TRBD1. Germline values: CDR1 LNHDA, CDR2 SQIVND (reference sequence). There are 15 residues in the CDR3. The trim removed 5 bases at V and 10 bases at J, leaving 11 bases unmatched. The CDR3 DNA sequence: TGTGCCAGTAGTTTCCCCCGGGACAGGGGGCGAGGAGCTTTCTTT. Translation: CASSFPRDRGRGAFF.

This clonotype came up a few times. The rearrangement uses TRBV12-3 or TRBV12-4 and TRBJ1-4, with D tentatively TRBD1 (6 bases). The CDR3 consists of 15 residues. The germline V and J ends were trimmed by 5 bases and 7 bases, with 17 bases remaining between them. CDR3: CASSAPGVFGEKLFF. The CDR3 DNA follows: TGTGCCAGCAGTGCGCCAGGGGTTTTTGGTGAAAAACTGTTTTTT.

As concerns this clonotype: This may be a read error: a much more frequent sequence differs by one nucleotide. J is TRBJ2-5 and V is TRBV29-1; D gene uncertain. Looked up from germline, CDR1 is SQVTM and CDR2 is ANQGSEA. CDR3 size: 11 residues. The CDR3 region has the DNA TGCAGCGTTGAGAATGTTGGTGAGCACTTCTTC. Its protein product is CSVENVGEHFF.

The chain links TRBV6-5 to TRBJ2-7; D possibly matches TRBD1 or TRBD2 (5 bases each). Germline V gene sequence: CDR1 MNHEY, CDR2 SVGAGI. Trimming left V 6 bases short and J 5 bases short, with 14 bases between. There are 13 residues in the CDR3. CDR3 coding DNA: TGTGCCAGCAGCCCGACCGGGACCGACGAGCAGTACTTC. Its protein is CASSPTGTDEQYF.

This clonotype was recorded at least ten times. The V gene is TRBV4-1, the J gene TRBJ2-7; 9 nucleotides agree with TRBD2. This CDR3 region has 15 residues. Per germline, CDR1 MGHRA and CDR2 YSYEKL. J gave up 4 bases and V 4 bases, and 8 bases lay outside the gene matches. CDR3 protein: CASSPSGTTTYEQYF. The CDR3 DNA sequence: TGCGCCAGCAGCCCTAGCGGGACGACGACTTACGAGCAGTACTTC.

As regards this clonotype: This sequence may be a read error, since a much larger clone differs from it by one base. The J gene is TRBJ2-5, the V gene TRBV25-1, with 8 nucleotides matching TRBD1. The CDR3 is 14 amino acids. The germline gives CDR1 MGHDK, CDR2 SYGVNS. The J segment lost 5 bases and the V segment lost 2 bases, leaving 4 bases of the junction unmatched. The CDR3 region is CASSERTGWETQYF. CDR3 nucleotide sequence: TGTGCCAGCAGTGAACGGACAGGGTGGGAGACCCAGTACTTC.

This clonotype was detected many times. Written as DNA, the CDR3 is TGTGCCAGCAGCCATACTTTCCAGAAACAGGACACTGAAGCTTTCTTT. This translates into CASSHTFQKQDTEAFF. The rearrangement uses TRBV7-8 and TRBJ1-1, with a possible D match to TRBD1 (5 bases). The CDR3 extends over 16 amino acids. Looked up from germline, CDR1 is SGHVS and CDR2 is FQNEAQ. Trimming removed 5 bases at V and 3 bases at J, with 19 bases between.

V usage is TRBV15 and J usage is TRBJ2-5, with TRBD1 as a possible D gene (6 bases). Germline CDR1 reads LNHNV; CDR2 reads YYDKDF (reference sequence). CDR3 size: 15 residues. The V end was cut by 3 bases, the J end by 5 bases, with 16 bases between. The CDR3 sequence: CATSSRTGLGETQYF. The DNA for the CDR3 is TGTGCCACCAGCAGCCGAACAGGGTTGGGGGAGACCCAGTACTTC.